Described below is a single T cell receptor (beta chain) sequence and its context. This specimen belongs to a study of blood T cell repertoires in COVID-19. Data came from immunoSEQ multiplex PCR; TCRdb stores just in-frame clones and leaves some out. Of around 310,000 clones in the sample, around nine tenths were seen once. Trimming shortened V by 4 bases and J by 5 bases, and 9 bases separated the two germline ends. This CDR3 region has 13 residues. The rearrangement joins TRBV12-3 or TRBV12-4 to TRBJ1-5; unclear D gene. This receptor was identified in a woman between 40 and 55 years old who had recovered from COVID-19. What was sequenced was PBMCs or T cells enriched from blood (not recorded which). CDR3 sequence (DNA): TGTGCCAGCAGTTACGTGGCCCATCAGCCCCAGCATTTT. Protein product: CASSYVAHQPQHF.